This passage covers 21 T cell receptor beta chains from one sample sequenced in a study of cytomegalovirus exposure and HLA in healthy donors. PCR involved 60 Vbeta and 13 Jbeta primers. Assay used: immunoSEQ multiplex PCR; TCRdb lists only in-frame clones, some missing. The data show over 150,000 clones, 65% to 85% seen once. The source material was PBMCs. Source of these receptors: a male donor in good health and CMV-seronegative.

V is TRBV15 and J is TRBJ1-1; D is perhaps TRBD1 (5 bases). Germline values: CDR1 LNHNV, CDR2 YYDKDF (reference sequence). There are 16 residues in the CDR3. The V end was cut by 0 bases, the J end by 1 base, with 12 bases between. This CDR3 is CATSRDPQGTNTEAFF. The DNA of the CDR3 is TGTGCCACCAGCAGAGATCCCCAGGGAACGAACACTGAAGCTTTCTTT.

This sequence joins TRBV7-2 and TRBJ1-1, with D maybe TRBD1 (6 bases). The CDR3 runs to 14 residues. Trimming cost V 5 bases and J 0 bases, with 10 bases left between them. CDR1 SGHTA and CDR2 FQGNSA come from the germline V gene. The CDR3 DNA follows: TGTGCCAGCAGCAAGGGGGACATGAACACTGAAGCTTTCTTT. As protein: CASSKGDMNTEAFF.

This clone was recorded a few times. The CDR3 region has the DNA TGTGCCAGCAGCTCACAGGGAAGGAGGACTGAAGCTTTCTTT. Its translation: CASSSQGRRTEAFF. This chain uses TRBV5-4 with TRBJ1-1, with D tentatively TRBD1 (6 bases). CDR3 size: 14 residues. CDR1 and CDR2 from the germline V gene are SGHNT and YYREEE (reference sequence). V was cut by 3 bases and J by 5 bases, with 14 bases left in between.

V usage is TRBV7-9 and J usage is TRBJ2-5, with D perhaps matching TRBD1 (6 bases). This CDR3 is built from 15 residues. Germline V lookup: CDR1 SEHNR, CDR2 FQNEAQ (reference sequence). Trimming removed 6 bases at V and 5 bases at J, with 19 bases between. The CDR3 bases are TGTGCCAGCAGTCCTAAGCACAGGGTGGGGGAGACCCAGTACTTC. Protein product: CASSPKHRVGETQYF.

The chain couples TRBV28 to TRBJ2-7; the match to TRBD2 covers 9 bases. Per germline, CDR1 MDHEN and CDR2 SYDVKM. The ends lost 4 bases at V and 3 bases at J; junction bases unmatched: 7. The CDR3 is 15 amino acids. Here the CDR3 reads CASSSPAGGYYEQYF. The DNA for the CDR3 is TGTGCCAGCAGTTCCCCTGCGGGAGGGTACTACGAGCAGTACTTC. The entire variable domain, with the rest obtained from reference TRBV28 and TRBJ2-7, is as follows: DVKVTQSSRYLVKRTGEKVFLECVQDMDHENMFWYRQDPGLGLRLIYFSYDVKMKEKGDIPEGYSVSREKKERFSLILESASTNQTSMYLCASSSPAGGYYEQYFGPGTRLTVT.

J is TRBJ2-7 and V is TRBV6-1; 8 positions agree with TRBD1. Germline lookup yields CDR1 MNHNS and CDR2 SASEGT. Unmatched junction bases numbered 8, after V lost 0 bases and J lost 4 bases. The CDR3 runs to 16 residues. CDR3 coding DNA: TGTGCCAGCAGTGAAGCGCTGGCAGGGGGCTGGTACGAGCAGTACTTC. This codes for CASSEALAGGWYEQYF.

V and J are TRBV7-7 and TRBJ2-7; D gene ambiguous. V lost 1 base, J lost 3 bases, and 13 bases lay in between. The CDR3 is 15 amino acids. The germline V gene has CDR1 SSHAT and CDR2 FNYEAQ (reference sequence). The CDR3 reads CASSLGGPAGYEQYF. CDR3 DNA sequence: TGTGCCAGCAGCTTAGGAGGCCCAGCCGGCTACGAGCAGTACTTC.

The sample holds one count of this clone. The CDR3 sequence: CASSFGLGGRSGNTIYF. CDR3 DNA: TGTGCCAGCAGCTTCGGTTTGGGGGGACGCTCTGGAAACACCATATATTTT. V is TRBV5-8 and J is TRBJ1-3, with D possibly being TRBD1 (5 bases). The V end was cut by 2 bases, the J end by 0 bases, with 15 bases between. Per germline, CDR1 SGHTS and CDR2 YDEGEE. This CDR3 has 17 amino acids.

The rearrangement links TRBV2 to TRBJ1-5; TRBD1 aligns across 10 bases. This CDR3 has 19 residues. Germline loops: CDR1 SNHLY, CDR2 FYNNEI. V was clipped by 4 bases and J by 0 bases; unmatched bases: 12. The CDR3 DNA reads TGTGCCAGCAGTGTTCTCGAGACAGGGGGCCGGTATAGCAATCAGCCCCAGCATTTT. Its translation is CASSVLETGGRYSNQPQHF.

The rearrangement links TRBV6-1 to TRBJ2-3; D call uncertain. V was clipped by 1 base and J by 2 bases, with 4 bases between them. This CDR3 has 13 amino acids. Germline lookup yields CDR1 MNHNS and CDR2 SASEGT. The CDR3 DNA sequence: TGTGCCAGCAGTGAAGACTTCACAGATACGCAGTATTTT. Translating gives CASSEDFTDTQYF.

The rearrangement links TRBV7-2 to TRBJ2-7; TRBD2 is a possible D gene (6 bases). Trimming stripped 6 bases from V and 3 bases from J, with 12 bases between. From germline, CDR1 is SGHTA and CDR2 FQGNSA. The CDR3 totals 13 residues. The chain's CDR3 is CASRQSGVYEQYF. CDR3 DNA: TGTGCCAGCAGACAATCGGGGGTCTACGAGCAGTACTTC.

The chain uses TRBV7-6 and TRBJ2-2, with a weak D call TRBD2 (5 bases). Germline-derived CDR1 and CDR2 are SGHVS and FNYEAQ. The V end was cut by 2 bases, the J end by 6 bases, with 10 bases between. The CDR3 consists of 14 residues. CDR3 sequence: CASSLRGSPGELFF. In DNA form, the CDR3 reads TGTGCCAGCAGCTTACGAGGGAGCCCCGGGGAGCTGTTTTTT.

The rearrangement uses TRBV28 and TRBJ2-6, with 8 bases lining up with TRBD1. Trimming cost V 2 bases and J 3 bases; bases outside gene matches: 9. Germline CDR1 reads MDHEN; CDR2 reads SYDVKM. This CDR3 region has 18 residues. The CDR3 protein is CASSLRGQGAGGANVLTF. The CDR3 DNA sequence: TGTGCCAGCAGTTTACGGGGCCAGGGGGCGGGTGGGGCCAACGTCCTGACTTTC.

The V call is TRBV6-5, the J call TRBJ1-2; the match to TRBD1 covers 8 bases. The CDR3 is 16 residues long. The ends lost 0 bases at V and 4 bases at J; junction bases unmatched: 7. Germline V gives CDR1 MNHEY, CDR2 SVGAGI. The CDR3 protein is CASSYSADRGVYGYTF. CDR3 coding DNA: TGTGCCAGCAGTTACTCGGCCGACAGGGGTGTCTATGGCTACACCTTC.

The CDR3 loop reads CASTTTAAGVNEQFF. The CDR3 DNA sequence: TGTGCCAGCACCACTACGGCAGCGGGGGTGAATGAGCAGTTCTTC. J is TRBJ2-1 and V is TRBV6-5; 8 bases agree with TRBD2. The V gene end was trimmed by 7 bases and the J gene end by 7 bases; junction bases not matched to a gene: 12. Germline V gene lookup returns CDR1 MNHEY and CDR2 SVGAGI. CDR3 length: 15 residues.

The CDR3 loop is CASSLTSGTGFANRLNTEAFF. CDR3 DNA: TGTGCCAGCAGCTTAACATCCGGGACAGGCTTCGCAAACCGTTTGAACACTGAAGCTTTCTTT. This chain uses TRBV7-3 with TRBJ1-1, with 8 bases aligning to TRBD1. J lost 0 bases, V lost 0 bases, and 18 bases had no gene match. This CDR3 spans 21 amino acids. Germline loops: CDR1 SGHTA, CDR2 FQGTGA.

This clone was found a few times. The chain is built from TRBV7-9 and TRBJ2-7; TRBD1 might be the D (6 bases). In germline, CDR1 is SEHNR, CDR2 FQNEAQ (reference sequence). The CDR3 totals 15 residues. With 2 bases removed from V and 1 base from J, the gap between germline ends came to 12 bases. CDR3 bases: TGTGCCAGCAGCTTACGGAGCGACAGGTCCTACGAGCAGTACTTC. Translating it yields CASSLRSDRSYEQYF.

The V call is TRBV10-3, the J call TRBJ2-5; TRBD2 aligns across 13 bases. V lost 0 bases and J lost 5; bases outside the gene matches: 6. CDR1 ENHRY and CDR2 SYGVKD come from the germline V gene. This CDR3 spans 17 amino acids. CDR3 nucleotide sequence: TGTGCCATCAGTGAGTCAGTAGGACTAGCGGGAGCGGAGACCCAGTACTTC. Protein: CAISESVGLAGAETQYF.

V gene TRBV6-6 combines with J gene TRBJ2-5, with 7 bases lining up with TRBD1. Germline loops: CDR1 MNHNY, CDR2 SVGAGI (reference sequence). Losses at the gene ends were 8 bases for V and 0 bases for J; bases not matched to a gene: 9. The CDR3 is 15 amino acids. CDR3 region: CASQDRDGYQETQYF. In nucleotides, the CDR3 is TGTGCCAGCCAAGACAGGGATGGATACCAAGAGACCCAGTACTTC.

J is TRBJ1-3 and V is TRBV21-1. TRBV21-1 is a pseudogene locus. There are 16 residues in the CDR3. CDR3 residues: CASSKDEGSSGNTIYF. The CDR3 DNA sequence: TGTGCCAGCAGCAAAGATGAAGGGAGCTCTGGAAACACCATATATTTT.

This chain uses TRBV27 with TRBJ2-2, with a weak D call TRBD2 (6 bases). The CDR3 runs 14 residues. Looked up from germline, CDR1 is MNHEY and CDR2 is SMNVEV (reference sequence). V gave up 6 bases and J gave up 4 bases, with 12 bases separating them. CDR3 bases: TGTGCCAGCAGGCGGGGCGCTGGCACCGGGGAGCTGTTTTTT. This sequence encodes CASRRGAGTGELFF.